This TCR beta chain was retrieved from a study of cytomegalovirus exposure and HLA in healthy donors. Background on the study: The 120 or so validation repertoires used the same platform as the 550 to 850 first-cohort repertoires (as reported by a later analysis).

The donors were members of the roughly 120-subject validation cohort (separate from the approximately 670-subject first cohort). Trimming took 5 bases from V and 2 from J; bases not matched to a gene: 7. Germline V gene data show CDR1 as SGHVS and CDR2 as FNYEAQ. The CDR3 sequence is 16 residues long. As to this clone: Its antigen is as yet unknown.

This table comes from immunoSEQ multiplex PCR, and its TCRdb copy is limited to in-frame clones, with some not included. This table holds around 90,000 clones, 80% to 85% found once. Regarding the study as a whole: Per published reports, the classifier diagnosed cytomegalovirus status with high specificity and sensitivity.

The chain has TRBV7-6 and TRBJ2-3; 10 positions match TRBD2. The clonotype originates from a woman between 18 and 29 years old in good health and CMV-seropositive. Material for sequencing was PBMCs. The CDR3 DNA reads TGTGCCAGCAGCCAGAGCGGGGGGGTAATCACAGATACGCAGTATTTT. This encodes CASSQSGGVITDTQYF.